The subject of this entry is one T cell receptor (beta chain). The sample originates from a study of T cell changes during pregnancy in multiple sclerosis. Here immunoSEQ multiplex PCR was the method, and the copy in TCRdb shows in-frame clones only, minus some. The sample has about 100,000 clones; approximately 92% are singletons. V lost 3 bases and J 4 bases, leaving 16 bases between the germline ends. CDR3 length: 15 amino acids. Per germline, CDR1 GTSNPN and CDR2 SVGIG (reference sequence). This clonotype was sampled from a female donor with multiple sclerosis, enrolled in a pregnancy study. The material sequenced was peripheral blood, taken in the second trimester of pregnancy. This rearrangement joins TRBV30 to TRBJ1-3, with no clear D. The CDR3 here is CAWRGDDYSGNTIYF. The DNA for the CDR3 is TGTGCCTGGAGGGGAGACGATTATAGCGGAAACACCATATATTTT.